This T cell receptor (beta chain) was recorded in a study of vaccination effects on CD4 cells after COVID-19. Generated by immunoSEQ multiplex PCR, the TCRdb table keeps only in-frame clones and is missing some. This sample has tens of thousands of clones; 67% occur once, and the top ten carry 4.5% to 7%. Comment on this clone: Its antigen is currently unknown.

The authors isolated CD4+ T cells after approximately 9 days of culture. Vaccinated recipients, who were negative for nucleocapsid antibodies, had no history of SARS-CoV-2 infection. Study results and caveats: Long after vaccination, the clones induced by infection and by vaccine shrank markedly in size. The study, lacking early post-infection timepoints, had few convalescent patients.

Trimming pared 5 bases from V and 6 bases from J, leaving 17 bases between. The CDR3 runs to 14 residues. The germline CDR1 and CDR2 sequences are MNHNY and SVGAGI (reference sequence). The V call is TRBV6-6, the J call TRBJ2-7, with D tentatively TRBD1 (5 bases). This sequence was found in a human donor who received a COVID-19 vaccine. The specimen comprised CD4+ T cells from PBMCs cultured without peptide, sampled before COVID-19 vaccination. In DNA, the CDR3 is TGTGCCAGCAGTCCCCGGCAGGGTGTAGGCGAGCAGTACTTC. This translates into CASSPRQGVGEQYF.